The 14 T cell receptor beta chains in this list originate from one sample, sequenced in a study of cytomegalovirus exposure and HLA in healthy donors. PCR primers comprised 60 Vbeta and 13 Jbeta primers. Profiling relied on immunoSEQ multiplex PCR, and the TCRdb table lists in-frame clones only, not all of them. Of around 130,000 clones detected, roughly 85% appear once; the ten largest clones hold 1% to 1.5%. Sequences were obtained from PBMCs. These receptors came from a boy younger than 18 in good health and CMV-seronegative.

V gene TRBV19 combines with J gene TRBJ2-2; D is unclear. This CDR3 contains 12 residues. From germline, CDR1 is LNHDA and CDR2 SQIVND (reference sequence). Trimming removed 6 bases at V and 4 bases at J, with 6 bases between. The CDR3 sequence: CASRWSTGELFF. CDR3 bases: TGTGCCAGTAGGTGGAGCACCGGGGAGCTGTTTTTT.

The rearrangement uses TRBV5-4 and TRBJ2-7; 7 nucleotides line up with TRBD2. The CDR3 is 15 residues long. V lost 4 bases, J lost 0 bases, and 7 bases stayed unmatched. Germline V gene sequence: CDR1 SGHNT, CDR2 YYREEE (reference sequence). CDR3 sequence: CASSRSGVSSYEQYF. The CDR3 bases are TGTGCCAGCAGCCGAAGCGGGGTGAGCTCCTACGAGCAGTACTTC.

The CDR3 sequence: CASTKREGLTYEQYF. The DNA of the CDR3 is TGTGCCAGCACGAAACGAGAGGGCCTTACCTACGAGCAGTACTTC. The genes are TRBV6-5 and TRBJ2-7; D is possibly TRBD2 (5 bases). This CDR3 is 15 amino acids long. The V gene lost 7 bases and the J gene lost 2 bases, with 18 bases spanning the gap. CDR1 and CDR2 (germline): MNHEY, SVGAGI.

The CDR3 bases are TGTGCCAGCAGCTTCTCTAGCTACATTCAGTACTTC. Amino acid sequence: CASSFSSYIQYF. The chain has TRBV7-2 and TRBJ2-4, with D possibly matching TRBD2 (5 bases). The CDR3 extends over 12 amino acids. The germline V gene encodes CDR1 SGHTA and CDR2 FQGNSA. Trimming pared 3 bases from V and 8 bases from J, leaving 8 bases between.

The CDR3 region is CASRGRQAGVGEQYF. CDR3 bases: TGTGCCAGCAGGGGGAGACAAGCGGGAGTAGGAGAGCAGTACTTC. The chain recombines TRBV6-1 with TRBJ2-7; 8 bases map to TRBD2. There are 15 residues in the CDR3. Germline V gives CDR1 MNHNS, CDR2 SASEGT. The V gene end was trimmed by 6 bases and the J gene end by 7 bases; junction bases not matched to a gene: 14.

The chain uses TRBV18 and TRBJ2-7; 10 positions match TRBD2. The germline CDR1 and CDR2 sequences are KGHSH and LQKENI. V gave up 8 bases and J gave up 0 bases; unmatched junction bases: 7. This CDR3 is 15 amino acids long. The CDR3 DNA sequence: TGTGCCAGCATCAAACTAGCGGGGAGCTCCTACGAGCAGTACTTC. Translation gives CASIKLAGSSYEQYF.

The genes are TRBV29-1 and TRBJ2-7; D gene unclear. The CDR3 has 12 residues. CDR1 SQVTM and CDR2 ANQGSEA come from the germline V gene. With 7 bases removed from V and 0 bases from J, the gap between germline ends came to 10 bases. This chain's CDR3 is CSAAAASYEQYF. The CDR3 DNA sequence: TGCAGCGCCGCCGCGGCCTCCTACGAGCAGTACTTC.

The rearrangement joins TRBV13 to TRBJ2-1; D may be TRBD1 (6 bases). The length of the CDR3 is 14 residues. The germline V gene encodes CDR1 PRHDT and CDR2 FYEKMQ (reference sequence). Trimming removed 0 bases from V and 6 bases from J, with 9 bases in between. The CDR3 region has the DNA TGTGCCAGCAGCTTAGGTACACAGGGCAATGAGCAGTTCTTC. This encodes CASSLGTQGNEQFF.

CDR3 DNA sequence: TGTGCCAGCAGCTCCGGACAGAGCTCCTACGAGCAGTACTTC. Protein sequence: CASSSGQSSYEQYF. The gene calls are TRBV11-3 and TRBJ2-7; D might be TRBD1 (6 bases). Germline V CDR1 and CDR2: SGHNT, YENEEA. V gave up 4 bases and J gave up 0 bases, with 10 bases separating them. This CDR3 comprises 14 residues.

This sequence joins TRBV19 and TRBJ2-2; 9 positions agree with TRBD1. This CDR3 comprises 15 residues. In germline, CDR1 is LNHDA, CDR2 SQIVND (reference sequence). V lost 6 bases, J lost 6 bases, and 8 bases stayed unmatched. CDR3 sequence: CASSRQGGGAGELFF. The CDR3 DNA is TGTGCCAGTAGCCGACAGGGGGGGGGCGCCGGGGAGCTGTTTTTT.

The DNA of the CDR3 is TGTGCCAGCAGCCCGGGACACTTGAACGAGCAGTACTTC. The encoded protein is CASSPGHLNEQYF. V gene TRBV7-2 combines with J gene TRBJ2-7, with D tentatively TRBD1 (6 bases). The V and J ends lost 5 bases and 5 bases respectively, with 13 bases between them. The germline V gene has CDR1 SGHTA and CDR2 FQGNSA. The CDR3 covers 13 residues.

Turning to this clone: Without the conserved terminal phenylalanine or tryptophan, this CDR3 likely stems from a read error. It is unclear where the CDR3 begins or ends on the DNA, so no DNA is shown, and the CDR3 is as TCRdb lists it. The chain is built from TRBV5-1 and TRBJ2-2; no DNA check was done on the table's D call, TRBD1. Germline V CDR1 and CDR2: SGHRS, YFSETQ. The CDR3 spans 8 residues, counting both ends. The CDR3 loop is CAPLRGLR.

The rearrangement uses TRBV5-6 and TRBJ2-3; possible D gene TRBD1, 5 bases. The CDR3 consists of 17 residues. V shed 0 bases and J shed 6 bases, with 20 bases lying between them. Germline V gene sequence: CDR1 SGHDT, CDR2 YYEEEE. CDR3 sequence: CASSLGGQRLRVDTQYF. CDR3 coding DNA: TGTGCCAGCAGCTTGGGAGGACAAAGGTTGAGAGTGGATACGCAGTATTTT. Full variable domain (remainder filled in from reference TRBV5-6 and TRBJ2-3): DAGVTQSPTHLIKTRGQQVTLRCSPKSGHDTVSWYQQALGQGPQFIFQYYEEEERQRGNFPDRFSGHQFPNYSSELNVNALLLGDSALYLCASSLGGQRLRVDTQYFGPGTRLTVL.

The chain has TRBV7-9 and TRBJ1-4; 7 nucleotides match TRBD1. This CDR3 region has 14 residues. CDR1 is SEHNR and CDR2 is FQNEAQ in the germline V gene (reference sequence). V trimming: 5 bases; J trimming: 7 bases; junction bases outside the gene matches: 7. The CDR3 sequence: CASSRGRLGEKLFF. In DNA, the CDR3 is TGTGCCAGCAGCAGGGGGCGATTGGGTGAAAAACTGTTTTTT.